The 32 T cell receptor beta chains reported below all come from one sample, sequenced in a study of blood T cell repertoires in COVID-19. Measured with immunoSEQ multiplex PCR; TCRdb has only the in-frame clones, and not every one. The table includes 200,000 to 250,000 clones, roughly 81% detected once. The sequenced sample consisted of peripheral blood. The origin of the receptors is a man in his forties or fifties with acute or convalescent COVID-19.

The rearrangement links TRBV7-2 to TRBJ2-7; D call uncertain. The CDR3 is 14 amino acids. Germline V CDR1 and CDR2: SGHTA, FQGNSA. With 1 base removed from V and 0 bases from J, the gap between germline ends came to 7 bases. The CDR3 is CASSLGHTSYEQYF. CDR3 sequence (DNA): TGTGCCAGCAGCTTAGGTCACACCTCCTACGAGCAGTACTTC.

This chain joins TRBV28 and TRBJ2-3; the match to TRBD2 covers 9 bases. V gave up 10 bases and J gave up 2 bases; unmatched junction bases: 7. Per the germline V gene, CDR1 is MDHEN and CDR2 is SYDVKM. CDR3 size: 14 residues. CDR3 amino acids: CATRSGGITDTQYF. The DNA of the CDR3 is TGTGCCACCAGGAGCGGGGGGATCACAGATACGCAGTATTTT.

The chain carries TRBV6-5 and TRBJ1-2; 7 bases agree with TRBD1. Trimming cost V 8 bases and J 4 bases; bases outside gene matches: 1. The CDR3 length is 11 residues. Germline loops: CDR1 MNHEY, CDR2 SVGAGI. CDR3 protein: CASGQAYGYTF. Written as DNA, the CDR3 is TGTGCCAGCGGACAGGCCTATGGCTACACCTTC.

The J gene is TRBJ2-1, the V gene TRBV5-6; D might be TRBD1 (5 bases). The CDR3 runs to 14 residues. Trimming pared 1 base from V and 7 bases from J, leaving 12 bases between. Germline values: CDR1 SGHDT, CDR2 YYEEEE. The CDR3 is CASSLLSRVNEQFF. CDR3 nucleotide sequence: TGTGCCAGCAGCTTGCTTTCCAGGGTGAATGAGCAGTTCTTC.

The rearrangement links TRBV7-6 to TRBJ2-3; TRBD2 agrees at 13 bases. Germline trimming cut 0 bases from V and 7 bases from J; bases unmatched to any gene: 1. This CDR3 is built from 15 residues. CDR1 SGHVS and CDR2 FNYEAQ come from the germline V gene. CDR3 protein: CASSLALAGGHTQYF. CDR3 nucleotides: TGTGCCAGCAGCTTAGCACTAGCGGGGGGGCATACGCAGTATTTT.

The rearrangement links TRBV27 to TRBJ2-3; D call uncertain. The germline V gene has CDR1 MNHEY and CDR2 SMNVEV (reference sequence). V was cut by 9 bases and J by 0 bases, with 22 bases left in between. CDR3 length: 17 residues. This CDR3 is CARKADTPSDSTDTQYF. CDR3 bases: TGTGCCAGAAAAGCCGACACTCCTTCCGATAGCACAGATACGCAGTATTTT.

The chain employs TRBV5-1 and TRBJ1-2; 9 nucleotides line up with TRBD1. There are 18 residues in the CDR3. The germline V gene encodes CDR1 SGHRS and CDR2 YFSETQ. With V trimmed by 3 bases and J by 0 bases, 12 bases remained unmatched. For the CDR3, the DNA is TGCGCCAGCAGCTCCATTCGACAGGGGGAAGCTTCTAACTATGGCTACACCTTC. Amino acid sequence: CASSSIRQGEASNYGYTF.

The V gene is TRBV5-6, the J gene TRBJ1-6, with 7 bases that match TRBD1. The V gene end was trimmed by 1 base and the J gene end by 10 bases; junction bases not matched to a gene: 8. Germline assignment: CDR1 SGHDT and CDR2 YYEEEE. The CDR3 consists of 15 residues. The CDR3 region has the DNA TGTGCCAGCAGCTTGTTCGCAGGGGGGAGGTCACCCCTCCACTTT. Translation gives CASSLFAGGRSPLHF. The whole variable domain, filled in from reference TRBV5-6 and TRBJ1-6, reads DAGVTQSPTHLIKTRGQQVTLRCSPKSGHDTVSWYQQALGQGPQFIFQYYEEEERQRGNFPDRFSGHQFPNYSSELNVNALLLGDSALYLCASSLFAGGRSPLHFGNGTRLTVT.

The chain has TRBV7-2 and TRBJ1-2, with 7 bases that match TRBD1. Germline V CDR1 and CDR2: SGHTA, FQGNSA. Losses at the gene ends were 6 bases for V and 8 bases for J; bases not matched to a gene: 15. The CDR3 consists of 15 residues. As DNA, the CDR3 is TGTGCCAGCAGGCGGGTACAGGGGTCGCTAGGCGGCTACACCTTC. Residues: CASRRVQGSLGGYTF. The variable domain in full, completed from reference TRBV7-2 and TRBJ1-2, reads GAGVSQSPSNKVTEKGKDVELRCDPISGHTALYWYRQSLGQGLEFLIYFQGNSAPDKSGLPSDRFSAERTGGSVSTLTIQRTQQEDSAVYLCASRRVQGSLGGYTFGSGTRLTVV.

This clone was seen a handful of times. CDR3 DNA sequence: TGTGCCAGCAGTTTATCGGGACAGGGGTATGGCTACACCTTC. Translating it yields CASSLSGQGYGYTF. This sequence joins TRBV6-5 and TRBJ1-2, with 10 bases aligning to TRBD1. The germline V gene encodes CDR1 MNHEY and CDR2 SVGAGI. With 4 bases clipped from V and 5 bases from J, the junction kept 4 bases outside the gene matches. The CDR3 length is 14 residues.

In DNA, the CDR3 is TGTGCCAGCAGTGCCGGGACTAGAAACTACGAGCAGTACTTC. Its protein is CASSAGTRNYEQYF. This sequence joins TRBV27 and TRBJ2-7, with TRBD2 matching 8 bases. After removal of 5 bases from V and 3 bases from J, the junction contained 6 bases not matched to a gene. The CDR3 consists of 14 residues. Germline values: CDR1 MNHEY, CDR2 SMNVEV (reference sequence).

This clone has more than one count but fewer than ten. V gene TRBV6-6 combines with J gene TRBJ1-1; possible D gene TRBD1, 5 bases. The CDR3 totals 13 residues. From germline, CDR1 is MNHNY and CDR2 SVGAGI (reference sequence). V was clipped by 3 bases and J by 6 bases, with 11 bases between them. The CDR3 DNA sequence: TGTGCCAGCAGTTATAGGGAAGGGGCTGAAGCTTTCTTT. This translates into CASSYREGAEAFF.

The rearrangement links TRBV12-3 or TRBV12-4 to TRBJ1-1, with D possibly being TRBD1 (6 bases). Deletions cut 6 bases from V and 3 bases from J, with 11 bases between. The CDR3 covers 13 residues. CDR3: CASRVDSYTEAFF. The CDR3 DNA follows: TGTGCCAGCAGGGTGGACAGCTACACTGAAGCTTTCTTT.

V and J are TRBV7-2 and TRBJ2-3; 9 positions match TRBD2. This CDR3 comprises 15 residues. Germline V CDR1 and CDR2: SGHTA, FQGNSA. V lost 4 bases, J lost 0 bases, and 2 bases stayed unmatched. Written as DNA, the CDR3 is TGTGCCAGCAGCTATCTAGCGGGGAGCACAGATACGCAGTATTTT. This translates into CASSYLAGSTDTQYF.

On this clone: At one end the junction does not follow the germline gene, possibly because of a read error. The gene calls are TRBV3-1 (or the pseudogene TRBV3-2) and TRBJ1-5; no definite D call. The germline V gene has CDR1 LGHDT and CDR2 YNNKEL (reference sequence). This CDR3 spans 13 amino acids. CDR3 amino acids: CASGQDGEEPQHF. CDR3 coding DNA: TGTGCCAGCGGCCAAGATGGGGAGGAGCCCCAGCATTTT.

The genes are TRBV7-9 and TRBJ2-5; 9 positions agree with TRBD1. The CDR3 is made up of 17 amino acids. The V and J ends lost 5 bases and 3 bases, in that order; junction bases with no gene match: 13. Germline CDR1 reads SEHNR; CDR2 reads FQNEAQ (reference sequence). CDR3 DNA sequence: TGTGCCAGCAGCCCCTTAACAGGGACAGGGATTGAAGAGACCCAGTACTTC. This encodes CASSPLTGTGIEETQYF.

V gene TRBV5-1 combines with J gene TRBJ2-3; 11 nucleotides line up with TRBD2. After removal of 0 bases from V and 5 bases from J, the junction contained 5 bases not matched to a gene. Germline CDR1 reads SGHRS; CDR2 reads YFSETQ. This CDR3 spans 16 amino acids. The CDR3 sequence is CASSLGSSGGIDTQYF. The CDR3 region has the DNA TGCGCCAGCAGCTTGGGGTCTAGCGGGGGGATAGATACGCAGTATTTT. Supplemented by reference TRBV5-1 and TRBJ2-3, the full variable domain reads KAGVTQTPRYLIKTRGQQVTLSCSPISGHRSVSWYQQTPGQGLQFLFEYFSETQRNKGNFPGRFSGRQFSNSRSEMNVSTLELGDSALYLCASSLGSSGGIDTQYFGPGTRLTVL.

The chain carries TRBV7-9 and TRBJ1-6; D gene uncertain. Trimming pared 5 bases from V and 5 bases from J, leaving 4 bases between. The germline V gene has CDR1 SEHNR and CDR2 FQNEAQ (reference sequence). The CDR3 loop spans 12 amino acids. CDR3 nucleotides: TGTGCCAGCAGCGTAAATAATTCACCCCTCCACTTT. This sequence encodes CASSVNNSPLHF.

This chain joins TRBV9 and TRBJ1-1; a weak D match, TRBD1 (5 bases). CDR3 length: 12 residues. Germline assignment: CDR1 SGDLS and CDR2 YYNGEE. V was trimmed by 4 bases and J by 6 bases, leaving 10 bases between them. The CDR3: CASSTDSSEAFF. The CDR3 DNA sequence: TGTGCCAGCAGCACCGACAGTTCTGAAGCTTTCTTT.

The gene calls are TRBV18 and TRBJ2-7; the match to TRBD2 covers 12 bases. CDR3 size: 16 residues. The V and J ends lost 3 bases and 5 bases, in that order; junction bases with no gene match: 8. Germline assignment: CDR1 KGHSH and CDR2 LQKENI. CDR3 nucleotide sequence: TGTGCCAGCTCACCCCCTCGGACTAGCGGGGTCCACGAGCAGTACTTC. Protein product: CASSPPRTSGVHEQYF.

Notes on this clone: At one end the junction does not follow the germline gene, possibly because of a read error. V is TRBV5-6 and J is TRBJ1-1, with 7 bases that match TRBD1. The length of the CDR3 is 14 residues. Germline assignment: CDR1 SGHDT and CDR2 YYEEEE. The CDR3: CASRLEGARAEAFF. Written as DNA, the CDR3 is TGTGCCAGCAGATTGGAGGGGGCTAGGGCTGAAGCTTTCTTT. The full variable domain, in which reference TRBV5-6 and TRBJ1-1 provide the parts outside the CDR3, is DAGVTQSPTHLIKTRGQQVTLRCSPKSGHDTVSWYQQALGQGPQFIFQYYEEEERQRGNFPDRFSGHQFPNYSSELNVNALLLGDSALYLCASRLEGARAEAFFGQGTRLTVV.

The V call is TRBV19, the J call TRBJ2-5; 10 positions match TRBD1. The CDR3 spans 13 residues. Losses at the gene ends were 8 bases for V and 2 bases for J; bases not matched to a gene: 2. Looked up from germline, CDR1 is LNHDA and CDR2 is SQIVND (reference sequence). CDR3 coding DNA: TGTGCCAGTCTGGACAGGGGGCAAGAGACCCAGTACTTC. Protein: CASLDRGQETQYF.

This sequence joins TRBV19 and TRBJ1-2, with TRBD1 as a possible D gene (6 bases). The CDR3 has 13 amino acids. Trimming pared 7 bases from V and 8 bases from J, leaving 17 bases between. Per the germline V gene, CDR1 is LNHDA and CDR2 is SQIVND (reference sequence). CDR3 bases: TGTGCCAGTACCGCCGGGGGGGCATGGGGCTACACCTTC. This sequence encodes CASTAGGAWGYTF.

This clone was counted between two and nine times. The CDR3 loop reads CAWSPGQGRTFF. CDR3 in DNA: TGTGCCTGGAGTCCAGGACAGGGCCGAACTTTCTTT. The genes are TRBV30 and TRBJ1-1; 8 bases map to TRBD1. Germline CDR1 reads GTSNPN; CDR2 reads SVGIG (reference sequence). The CDR3 spans 12 residues. The J segment lost 12 bases and the V segment lost 2 bases, leaving 8 bases of the junction unmatched.

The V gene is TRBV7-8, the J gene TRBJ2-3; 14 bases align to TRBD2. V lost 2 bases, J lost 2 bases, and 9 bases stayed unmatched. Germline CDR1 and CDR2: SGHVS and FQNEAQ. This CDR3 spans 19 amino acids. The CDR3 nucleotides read TGTGCCAGCAGCTTAATCGGACTAGCGGGGGGTATGGTCACAGATACGCAGTATTTT. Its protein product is CASSLIGLAGGMVTDTQYF.

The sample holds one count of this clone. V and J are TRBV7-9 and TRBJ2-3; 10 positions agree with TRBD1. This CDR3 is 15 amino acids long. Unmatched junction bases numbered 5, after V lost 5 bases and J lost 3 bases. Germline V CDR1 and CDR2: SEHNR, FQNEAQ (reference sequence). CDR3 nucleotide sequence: TGTGCCAGCAGCCCCGGGACAGGGGTAACAGATACGCAGTATTTT. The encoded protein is CASSPGTGVTDTQYF.

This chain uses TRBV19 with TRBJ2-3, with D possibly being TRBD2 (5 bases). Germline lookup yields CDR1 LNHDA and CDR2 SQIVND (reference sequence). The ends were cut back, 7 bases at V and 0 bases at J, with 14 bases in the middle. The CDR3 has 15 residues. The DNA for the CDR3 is TGTGCCAGTACTCCCGGTCCGGGGAGCACAGATACGCAGTATTTT. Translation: CASTPGPGSTDTQYF.

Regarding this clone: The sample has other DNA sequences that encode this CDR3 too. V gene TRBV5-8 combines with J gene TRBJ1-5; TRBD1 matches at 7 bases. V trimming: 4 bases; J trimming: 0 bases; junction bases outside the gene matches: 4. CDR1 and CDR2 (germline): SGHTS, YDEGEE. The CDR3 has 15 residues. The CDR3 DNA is TGTGCCAGCAGCCGGGGACAGTATAGCAATCAGCCCCAGCATTTT. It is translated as CASSRGQYSNQPQHF.

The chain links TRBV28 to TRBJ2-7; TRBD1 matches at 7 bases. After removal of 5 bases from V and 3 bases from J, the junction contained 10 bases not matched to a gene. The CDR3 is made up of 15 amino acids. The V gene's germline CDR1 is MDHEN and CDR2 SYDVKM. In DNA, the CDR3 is TGTGCCAGCAGTCACAGACAGGGCGGCATCTACGAGCAGTACTTC. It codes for CASSHRQGGIYEQYF.

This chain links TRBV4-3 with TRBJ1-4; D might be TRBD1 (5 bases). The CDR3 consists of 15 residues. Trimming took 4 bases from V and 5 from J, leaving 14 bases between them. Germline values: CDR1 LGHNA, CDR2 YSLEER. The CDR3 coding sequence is TGCGCCAGCAGCCCCGAAAGGCAGGGAAATGAAAAACTGTTTTTT. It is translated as CASSPERQGNEKLFF.

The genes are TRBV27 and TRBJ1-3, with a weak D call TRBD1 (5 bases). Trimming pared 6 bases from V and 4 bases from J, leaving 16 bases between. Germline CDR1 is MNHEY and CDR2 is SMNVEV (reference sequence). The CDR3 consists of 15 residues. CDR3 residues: CASRSQALGGNTIYF. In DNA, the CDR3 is TGTGCCAGCAGGTCACAGGCCCTGGGGGGAAACACCATATATTTT.

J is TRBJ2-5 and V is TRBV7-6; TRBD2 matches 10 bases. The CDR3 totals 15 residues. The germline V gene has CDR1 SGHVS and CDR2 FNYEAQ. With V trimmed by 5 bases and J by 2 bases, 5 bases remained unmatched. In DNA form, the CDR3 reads TGTGCCAGCAGCCCCGGACTAGCGGAACAAGAGACCCAGTACTTC. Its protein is CASSPGLAEQETQYF.